The rows below give T cell receptor beta chains drawn from one sample of a study of blood T cells in healthy people across ages. TCRdb fed the 5' RACE reads into MiXCR, producing one record per CDR3 protein. The sample yields fewer than 950,000 distinct CDR3 sequences, about 55% seen once. The sample comprised blood. The receptors derive from a man at least 80 years old in good health. Each CDR3 is given with its conserved first and last residue. The order of the fields is J gene, V gene, CDR3 protein.

j_call: TRBJ1-1; v_call: TRBV20-1; cdr3_aa: CSGVPGGAEAFF
j_call: TRBJ2-7; v_call: TRBV10-3; cdr3_aa: CAISVNPYYEQYF
j_call: TRBJ2-5; v_call: TRBV18; cdr3_aa: CASSPGTGVIGAYF
j_call: TRBJ1-2; v_call: TRBV2; cdr3_aa: CASNRDRANYGYTF
j_call: TRBJ2-4; v_call: TRBV2; cdr3_aa: CASKGDSLGNIQYF
j_call: TRBJ1-5; v_call: TRBV20-1; cdr3_aa: CSASPGTVHSNQPQHF
j_call: TRBJ1-2; v_call: TRBV27; cdr3_aa: CASSARTAGAYGYTF
j_call: -; v_call: TRBV11-2; cdr3_aa: CASSLAAGVKYEQYF
j_call: TRBJ2-5; v_call: TRBV7-3; cdr3_aa: CASSPNAIKYQETQYF
j_call: TRBJ2-1; v_call: TRBV12-3/TRBV12-4; cdr3_aa: CASRQPSGRVENNEQFF
j_call: TRBJ2-1; v_call: TRBV4-1; cdr3_aa: CASSRQTISYNEQFF
j_call: TRBJ1-1; v_call: TRBV3-1; cdr3_aa: CASSRGPANTEAFF
j_call: TRBJ2-5; v_call: TRBV29-1; cdr3_aa: CSVGQEGGDQETQYF
j_call: TRBJ2-3; v_call: TRBV6-2/TRBV6-3; cdr3_aa: CASRPDARYAYF
j_call: TRBJ1-1; v_call: TRBV6-6; cdr3_aa: CASSYGPVEAFF
j_call: TRBJ1-2; v_call: TRBV15; cdr3_aa: CATSSGFFGAGGYTF
j_call: TRBJ1-2; v_call: TRBV6-6; cdr3_aa: CASIETVNYGYTF
j_call: TRBJ2-7; v_call: TRBV12-3/TRBV12-4; cdr3_aa: CASTFGTSLTNEQYF
j_call: TRBJ2-7; v_call: TRBV27; cdr3_aa: CASSLWTGAYEQYF
j_call: TRBJ2-1; v_call: TRBV20-1; cdr3_aa: CSAESGRDEQFF
j_call: TRBJ2-7; v_call: TRBV2; cdr3_aa: CASSEAFRDRGEQYF
j_call: -; v_call: TRBV18; cdr3_aa: CASSPPDGSYEQYF
j_call: TRBJ2-5; v_call: TRBV20-1; cdr3_aa: CSPQSQETQYF
j_call: TRBJ1-1; v_call: TRBV5-1; cdr3_aa: CASSRQGAVTEAFF
j_call: TRBJ1-1; v_call: TRBV28; cdr3_aa: CASSWGLREAFF
j_call: TRBJ2-3; v_call: TRBV7-8; cdr3_aa: CASSAAPGQPGDAYF
j_call: TRBJ1-5; v_call: TRBV30; cdr3_aa: CAWSIGSNQPQHF
j_call: TRBJ2-7; v_call: TRBV19; cdr3_aa: CASSKDRYEEQYF
j_call: TRBJ1-2; v_call: TRBV20-1; cdr3_aa: CSARSGGGLGYGYTF
j_call: TRBJ2-1; v_call: TRBV6-5; cdr3_aa: CASRSSGPYNEQFF
j_call: TRBJ2-7; v_call: TRBV28; cdr3_aa: CAVARLSLLFYEQYF
j_call: TRBJ1-1; v_call: TRBV29-1; cdr3_aa: CSGSSGGAQMNTEAFF
j_call: TRBJ2-3; v_call: TRBV6-1; cdr3_aa: CASSTRDRGFGGTDTQYF
j_call: TRBJ2-2; v_call: TRBV7-2; cdr3_aa: CASSPRQGAWTGELFF
j_call: TRBJ1-2; v_call: TRBV2; cdr3_aa: CAGQGVGYGYTF
j_call: TRBJ2-7; v_call: TRBV20-1; cdr3_aa: CSARDGGGRAYEQYF
j_call: TRBJ1-5; v_call: TRBV27; cdr3_aa: CASSFSRVDGNQPQHF
j_call: TRBJ2-1; v_call: TRBV5-1; cdr3_aa: CASSFSLRSEQFF
j_call: TRBJ1-2; v_call: TRBV3-1; cdr3_aa: CASSQGRGRGYTF
j_call: TRBJ2-5; v_call: TRBV7-9; cdr3_aa: CASSSSGDETQYF
j_call: TRBJ2-6; v_call: TRBV27; cdr3_aa: CASSFTPGQGPEGANVLTF
j_call: TRBJ2-6; v_call: TRBV29-1; cdr3_aa: CSVTTAGAGANVLTF
j_call: TRBJ1-2; v_call: TRBV7-2; cdr3_aa: CASSHPPDNNYGYIF
j_call: TRBJ1-1; v_call: TRBV12-3/TRBV12-4; cdr3_aa: CATTGMNTEAFF